The 27 T cell receptor beta chains below come from one sample, sequenced in a study of T-cell reconstitution after alpha-beta-depleted transplantation in children. Preparation of the TCRbeta library was carried out with unique molecular identifiers. One entry per CDR3 protein, called by TCRdb with MiXCR from the PCR reads. The sample holds approximately 490,000 distinct CDR3 sequences, about 10% seen once. This material consisted of PBMCs, taken before TCRalphabeta/CD19-depleted stem cell transplant. These receptors originate from a child under 10 years old with inherited bone marrow failure, due to receive a stem cell transplant.

A single count supports this clonotype. Since a much larger clone is just one base distant, this may be a read error. V and J are TRBV10-2 and TRBJ1-5; D unresolved. The germline V gene has CDR1 WSHSY and CDR2 SAAADI. This CDR3 region has 15 residues. V was clipped by 0 bases and J by 3 bases, with 9 bases between them. The CDR3 nucleotides read TGCGCCAGCAGTGAGTCGGGGTATATCAATCAGCCCCAGCATTTT. It encodes CASSESGYINQPQHF.

This clonotype appeared many times. V usage is TRBV27 and J usage is TRBJ2-7; 11 nucleotides align to TRBD2. Germline V gene lookup returns CDR1 MNHEY and CDR2 SMNVEV (reference sequence). Trimming took 6 bases from V and 1 from J; bases not matched to a gene: 5. The length of the CDR3 is 15 residues. The DNA of the CDR3 is TGTGCCAGCAGGCAGACTAGCGGGACGTCCTACGAGCAGTACTTC. Translating gives CASRQTSGTSYEQYF.

This sequence joins TRBV7-9 and TRBJ2-7; D might be TRBD1 (6 bases). V gave up 2 bases and J gave up 1 base, with 9 bases separating them. This CDR3 contains 14 residues. The V gene's germline CDR1 is SEHNR and CDR2 FQNEAQ (reference sequence). DNA for the CDR3: TGTGCCAGCAGCTTACCAGGACAGTCCTACGAGCAGTACTTC. It translates to CASSLPGQSYEQYF.

In this sample, this clonotype turned up many times. The genes are TRBV12-3 or TRBV12-4 and TRBJ2-1, with D unresolved. The CDR3 totals 12 residues. The V end was cut by 6 bases, the J end by 13 bases, with 16 bases between. The CDR3 bases are TGTGCCAGCAGCGAAAAAGGGCTTGCTCAGTTCTTC. Amino acid sequence: CASSEKGLAQFF.

This clonotype was seen only a few times. The chain carries TRBV25-1 and TRBJ2-6; D is possibly TRBD1 (6 bases). CDR3 size: 19 residues. V was cut by 1 base and J by 0 bases, with 16 bases left in between. CDR1 is MGHDK, CDR2 SYGVNS, per germline. The CDR3 sequence: CASSELEAGENSGANVLTF. CDR3 in DNA: TGTGCCAGCAGTGAATTAGAGGCAGGGGAAAACTCTGGGGCCAACGTCCTGACTTTC.

This clonotype showed up many times. This sequence joins TRBV7-8 and TRBJ2-1; D is ambiguous. The CDR3 has 15 residues. The V end lost 3 bases, the J end lost 3 bases, and 12 bases lay between the germline ends. The germline V gene has CDR1 SGHVS and CDR2 FQNEAQ. Here the CDR3 reads CASSFFPTNYNEQFF. CDR3 in DNA: TGTGCCAGCAGCTTTTTTCCCACCAACTACAATGAGCAGTTCTTC.

This clonotype was recorded many times. V usage is TRBV7-2 and J usage is TRBJ1-1; D ambiguous. V dropped 3 bases and J dropped 3 bases, with 8 bases sitting between them. CDR3 length equals 13 residues. CDR1 SGHTA and CDR2 FQGNSA come from the germline V gene. In DNA form, the CDR3 reads TGTGCCAGCAGCTTTGGGGTGGACACTGAAGCTTTCTTT. It codes for CASSFGVDTEAFF.

This clonotype came up many times. This rearrangement joins TRBV5-1 to TRBJ2-1; D is unresolved. The CDR3 length is 16 residues. V was pared by 0 bases and J by 6 bases, with 16 bases between. Looked up from germline, CDR1 is SGHRS and CDR2 is YFSETQ. CDR3 region: CASSLEFNVGPNEQFF. The CDR3 nucleotides read TGCGCCAGCAGCTTGGAGTTTAATGTTGGGCCCAATGAGCAGTTCTTC.

This clonotype has a count of ten or more. This rearrangement joins TRBV20-1 to TRBJ2-1; 8 positions match TRBD2. The CDR3 sequence is 13 residues long. The ends lost 3 bases at V and 6 bases at J; junction bases unmatched: 4. In germline, CDR1 is DFQATT, CDR2 SNEGSKA (reference sequence). The CDR3 sequence: CSASGRAVNEQFF. The CDR3 DNA reads TGCAGTGCTAGCGGGAGGGCCGTCAATGAGCAGTTCTTC.

Worth noting for this clonotype: Given a much more abundant clone one base away, this may be a read error. Since the CDR3 does not end with the conserved phenylalanine or tryptophan, this likely comes from a read error. The V and J genes are TRBV7-9 and TRBJ1-2, with D unclear. The CDR3 loop spans 13 amino acids. Germline loops: CDR1 SEHNR, CDR2 FQNEAQ (reference sequence). V lost 4 bases to trimming and J lost 4 bases, with 10 bases between them. The CDR3 DNA is TGTGCCAGCAGCTCGGGATCTCCCTATGGCTACACCGTC. As protein: CASSSGSPYGYTV.

Ten or more counts support this clonotype. This chain uses TRBV28 with TRBJ2-5; tentatively, D is TRBD1 (5 bases). The germline V and J ends were trimmed by 3 bases and 4 bases, with 12 bases remaining between them. This CDR3 is 14 amino acids long. Germline V gene lookup returns CDR1 MDHEN and CDR2 SYDVKM. CDR3 DNA sequence: TGTGCCAGCAGTTTTAGGCAGGGTGGAGAGACCCAGTACTTC. It yields the protein CASSFRQGGETQYF.

The sample holds one count of this clonotype. V gene TRBV19 combines with J gene TRBJ2-2; D remains unclear. CDR1 is LNHDA and CDR2 is SQIVND in the germline V gene (reference sequence). The CDR3 spans 11 residues. V shed 4 bases and J shed 6 bases, with 3 bases lying between them. This CDR3 is CASSTPGELFF. The CDR3 DNA follows: TGTGCCAGTAGTACACCCGGGGAGCTGTTTTTT.

This clonotype was counted at least ten times. The gene calls are TRBV7-2 and TRBJ1-6, with D unresolved. Trimming took 0 bases from V and 11 from J, leaving 11 bases between them. The CDR3 contains 14 residues. The germline CDR1 and CDR2 sequences are SGHTA and FQGNSA. CDR3 sequence (DNA): TGTGCCAGCAGCTTAGCGCTGGACTTGCCACCCCTCCACTTT. Encoded protein: CASSLALDLPPLHF.

This clonotype was found many times. The J gene is TRBJ2-1, the V gene TRBV30; possible D gene TRBD2, 5 bases. CDR1 GTSNPN and CDR2 SVGIG come from the germline V gene (reference sequence). The V end lost 0 bases, the J end lost 2 bases, and 8 bases lay between the germline ends. The CDR3 runs to 14 residues. As DNA, the CDR3 is TGTGCCTGGAGTGTACTAGGTGCCTACAATGAGCAGTTCTTC. Translated: CAWSVLGAYNEQFF.

This clonotype was seen at least ten times. The chain recombines TRBV5-1 with TRBJ2-3, with TRBD1 matching 7 bases. In germline, CDR1 is SGHRS, CDR2 YFSETQ. CDR3 size: 14 residues. J gave up 2 bases and V 4 bases, and 4 bases lay outside the gene matches. CDR3 protein: CASSPQGPTDTQYF. The CDR3 nucleotides are TGCGCCAGCAGCCCACAGGGGCCCACAGATACGCAGTATTTT.

There are many counts of this clonotype. V and J are TRBV9 and TRBJ2-1; the D is unclear. CDR1 and CDR2 (germline): SGDLS, YYNGEE. Trimming stripped 0 bases from V and 8 bases from J, with 18 bases between. CDR3 length equals 16 residues. The CDR3 DNA is TGTGCCAGCAGCGTAGCGGCGGCAGTTAAAAACGATGAGCAGTTCTTC. This sequence encodes CASSVAAAVKNDEQFF.

This clonotype appeared many times. This chain's CDR3 is CASSLSVHDPKEQYF. For the CDR3, the DNA is TGTGCCAGCAGTTTAAGCGTGCATGACCCTAAAGAGCAGTACTTC. The chain carries TRBV12-3 or TRBV12-4 and TRBJ2-7; D not certain. The CDR3 length is 15 residues. V lost 2 bases to trimming and J lost 7 bases, with 18 bases between them.

Remarks on this clonotype: Just one base apart from a much larger clone, this may be a read error. The chain links TRBV29-1 to TRBJ2-3; 14 positions match TRBD2. This CDR3 has 15 residues. Per the germline V gene, CDR1 is SQVTM and CDR2 is ANQGSEA. The CDR3 protein is CGVEGLAGAGDTQYF. The CDR3 bases are TGCGGCGTCGAGGGACTAGCGGGAGCAGGGGATACGCAGTATTTT.

This clonotype appeared a few times. The chain combines TRBV20-1 with TRBJ2-1; 10 nucleotides agree with TRBD2. Germline CDR1 DFQATT, CDR2 SNEGSKA (reference sequence). The CDR3 spans 16 residues. Trimming took 2 bases from V and 2 from J; bases not matched to a gene: 6. In DNA form, the CDR3 reads TGCAGTGCTAGACTACTAGCGGGACCCGCCTACAATGAGCAGTTCTTC. Its protein product is CSARLLAGPAYNEQFF.

The chain couples TRBV27 to TRBJ2-7; 8 bases match TRBD2. There are 15 residues in the CDR3. Trimming removed 2 bases from V and 3 bases from J; junction bases left unmatched: 6. Germline CDR1 MNHEY, CDR2 SMNVEV (reference sequence). The CDR3 protein is CASSLSGRLGYEQYF. Written as DNA, the CDR3 is TGTGCCAGCAGTTTAAGCGGGAGATTAGGCTACGAGCAGTACTTC.

This clonotype was seen many times. CDR3 residues: CASSDPSLYGYTF. In DNA, the CDR3 is TGCGCCAGCAGTGATCCATCTCTCTATGGCTACACCTTC. The V gene is TRBV10-2, the J gene TRBJ1-2; D is uncertain. Trimming removed 3 bases from V and 4 bases from J, with 9 bases in between. Looked up from germline, CDR1 is WSHSY and CDR2 is SAAADI. CDR3 length equals 13 residues.

The chain uses TRBV10-3 and TRBJ1-1, with D unclear. Trimming took off 7 bases at V and 1 base at J, with 7 bases between the two ends. The germline gives CDR1 ENHRY, CDR2 SYGVKD. There are 12 residues in the CDR3. The CDR3 reads CAIKRTNTEAFF. In nucleotides, the CDR3 is TGTGCCATCAAGAGGACGAACACTGAAGCTTTCTTT.

The chain links TRBV7-2 to TRBJ2-3, with 8 nucleotides matching TRBD1. Germline CDR1 is SGHTA and CDR2 is FQGNSA. Germline trimming cut 3 bases from V and 2 bases from J; bases unmatched to any gene: 4. The CDR3 sequence is 15 residues long. The CDR3, as DNA: TGTGCCAGCAGCTTCCAGGGGGCCTCCACAGATACGCAGTATTTT. It yields the protein CASSFQGASTDTQYF. Full variable domain (remainder filled in from reference TRBV7-2 and TRBJ2-3): GAGVSQSPSNKVTEKGKDVELRCDPISGHTALYWYRQSLGQGLEFLIYFQGNSAPDKSGLPSDRFSAERTGGSVSTLTIQRTQQEDSAVYLCASSFQGASTDTQYFGPGTRLTVL.

This clonotype showed up many times. This rearrangement joins TRBV4-3 to TRBJ2-1, with a possible D match to TRBD2 (6 bases). Germline V gives CDR1 LGHNA, CDR2 YSLEER. The CDR3 contains 16 residues. V shed 0 bases and J shed 2 bases, with 11 bases lying between them. CDR3 region: CASSQDGGATYNEQFF. In DNA, the CDR3 is TGCGCCAGCAGCCAAGATGGCGGGGCCACCTACAATGAGCAGTTCTTC.

This clonotype was detected ten times or more. The V and J genes are TRBV20-1 and TRBJ1-1, with a weak D call TRBD1 (5 bases). This CDR3 spans 12 amino acids. V lost 6 bases, J lost 3 bases, and 11 bases lay in between. CDR1 and CDR2 (germline): DFQATT, SNEGSKA (reference sequence). The CDR3 DNA reads as TGCAGTGCGTATCGGGGGGACACTGAAGCTTTCTTT. Translated: CSAYRGDTEAFF.

This clonotype was detected ten times or more. The V and J genes are TRBV4-3 and TRBJ2-3, with 9 nucleotides matching TRBD2. J was trimmed by 4 bases and V by 0 bases; bases with no gene match: 5. The germline CDR1 and CDR2 sequences are LGHNA and YSLEER. The CDR3 contains 16 residues. This CDR3 reads CASSQESVAGADTQYF. CDR3 nucleotides: TGCGCCAGCAGCCAAGAGTCCGTAGCGGGAGCAGATACGCAGTATTTT.

This clonotype was detected many times. V and J are TRBV12-3 or TRBV12-4 and TRBJ2-3; D unclear. Trimming pared 3 bases from V and 2 bases from J, leaving 9 bases between. The CDR3 spans 14 residues. CDR3 loop: CASSFNPLTDTQYF. CDR3 nucleotides: TGTGCCAGCAGTTTTAACCCGCTCACAGATACGCAGTATTTT.